These T cell receptor beta chains were read from a single sample in a study of blood T cell repertoires in COVID-19. The repertoire was sequenced with immunoSEQ multiplex PCR; TCRdb's copy has only in-frame clones and lacks some. Seen here are tens of thousands of clones, about 90% observed once, and the top ten hold roughly 4.8%. Sequenced material: peripheral blood. All receptors derive from an elderly woman with acute or convalescent COVID-19. CDR3s include the opening cysteine and the closing phenylalanine or tryptophan.

V	J	CDR3
TRBV6-4	TRBJ2-1	CASSVGASGGEKFF
TRBV7-6	TRBJ2-1	CASSSKAAGGPLYNEQFF
TRBV2	TRBJ2-3	CASSSTGTSGRIDTQYF
TRBV19	TRBJ1-4	CASRGGGPEKLFF
TRBV7-9	TRBJ2-1	CASSSLTSGAPPEQFF
TRBV6-5	TRBJ1-2	CASVLQQGGRGYTF
TRBV7-9	TRBJ1-1	CASSFFRQGGNTEAFF
TRBV29-1	TRBJ2-5	CSVADGGAKETQYF
TRBV5-1	TRBJ1-1	CASSRQGTLNTEAFF
TRBV15	TRBJ2-3	CATSPKGASSTDTQYF
TRBV7-8	TRBJ1-4	CASSPRGEKLFF
TRBV19	TRBJ2-1	CASSVASGVNEQFF
TRBV7-2	TRBJ2-7	CASSALRSSGVPYEQYF
TRBV4-3	TRBJ2-3	CASSQGLAGGPSTDTQYF
TRBV5-4	TRBJ1-2	CASSSGTGASNYGYTF
TRBV10-3	TRBJ2-2	CAIRTTNTGELFF
TRBV18	TRBJ2-7	CASSPGTASYEQYF
TRBV5-1	TRBJ2-1	CASSLAPTSGRLEQFF
TRBV5-4	TRBJ2-6	CASSFGTGGAGANVLTF
TRBV5-1	TRBJ2-7	CASSLLPSSYEQYF
TRBV7-3	TRBJ1-1	CASSFAPITEAFF
TRBV18	TRBJ1-1	CASSRSTGGNTEAFF
TRBV6-5	TRBJ2-4	CASSYSQGASKNIQYF
TRBV29-1	TRBJ2-7	CSVRQGSYEQYF
TRBV5-4	TRBJ1-1	CASSPTGVWAEAFF
TRBV5-1	TRBJ2-3	CASSLYVGLAGGADTQYF
TRBV9	TRBJ2-5	CASSAGTSRIGETQYF